These 24 T cell receptor beta chains were all obtained from the same sample, sequenced in a study of cytomegalovirus exposure and HLA in healthy donors. Both 60 Vbeta primers and 13 Jbeta primers went into the PCR. TCRdb's table, derived via immunoSEQ multiplex PCR, lists solely in-frame clones and lacks some. The sample table includes 85,000 to 90,000 clones. The material sequenced was PBMCs. These TCRs come from a man aged 50 to 59 in good health and CMV-seropositive.

The J gene is TRBJ2-3, the V gene TRBV7-6; D remains unclear. The CDR3 is made up of 14 amino acids. CDR1 and CDR2 from the germline V gene are SGHVS and FNYEAQ. The V end was cut by 3 bases, the J end by 2 bases, with 9 bases between. CDR3 coding DNA: TGTGCCAGCAGCTTGGGCCAGTACACAGATACGCAGTATTTT. Its translation is CASSLGQYTDTQYF.

The gene calls are TRBV5-1 and TRBJ1-2, with D unclear. The CDR3 totals 13 residues. Germline values: CDR1 SGHRS, CDR2 YFSETQ. Deletions cut 0 bases from V and 5 bases from J, with 8 bases between. CDR3 nucleotides: TGCGCCAGCAGCTTGGGCCAAACTTATGGCTACACCTTC. It is translated as CASSLGQTYGYTF.

The chain employs TRBV19 and TRBJ1-1; a weak D match, TRBD1 (5 bases). Trimming took off 7 bases at V and 0 bases at J, with 9 bases between the two ends. Germline V gene lookup returns CDR1 LNHDA and CDR2 SQIVND (reference sequence). The CDR3 totals 13 residues. The chain's CDR3 is CASKGQLNTEAFF. The CDR3 DNA is TGTGCCAGTAAAGGACAACTGAACACTGAAGCTTTCTTT.

The rearrangement joins TRBV12-5 to TRBJ2-1, with TRBD2 as a possible D gene (6 bases). CDR3 length: 11 amino acids. CDR1 is LGHNT, CDR2 FRNRAP, per germline. Trimming cost V 6 bases and J 13 bases, with 13 bases left between them. This CDR3 reads CASGLRGSQFF. CDR3 DNA: TGTGCTAGTGGGCTTCGGGGGTCACAGTTCTTC.

The chain has TRBV29-1 and TRBJ2-2; 8 bases map to TRBD2. Per germline, CDR1 SQVTM and CDR2 ANQGSEA. CDR3 length: 13 amino acids. The V gene end was trimmed by 4 bases and the J gene end by 5 bases; junction bases not matched to a gene: 3. The CDR3 reads CSVVAGGTGELFF. In nucleotides, the CDR3 is TGCAGCGTTGTTGCGGGAGGTACCGGGGAGCTGTTTTTT.

The chain uses TRBV6-1 and TRBJ2-1; 9 nucleotides agree with TRBD1. CDR3 length: 15 residues. V was pared by 4 bases and J by 4 bases, with 5 bases of the junction left unmatched. Germline V CDR1 and CDR2: MNHNS, SASEGT. Here the CDR3 DNA reads TGTGCCAGCAGTGGTATACAGGGGGCGTACAATGAGCAGTTCTTC. Translation: CASSGIQGAYNEQFF.

The chain recombines TRBV4-1 with TRBJ2-2; 11 bases map to TRBD2. Losses at the gene ends were 2 bases for V and 5 bases for J; bases not matched to a gene: 10. The CDR3 covers 18 residues. CDR1 and CDR2 from the germline V gene are MGHRA and YSYEKL. CDR3 loop: CASSQRDIAGGLTGELFF. The CDR3 bases are TGCGCCAGCAGCCAAAGAGATATAGCGGGAGGGTTGACCGGGGAGCTGTTTTTT.

CDR3 bases: TGTGCCAGTAGTGTGTTCGGGACTAGCGGGTACAATGAGCAGTTCTTC. Its protein product is CASSVFGTSGYNEQFF. This chain uses TRBV19 with TRBJ2-1; 12 bases fit TRBD2. From germline, CDR1 is LNHDA and CDR2 SQIVND (reference sequence). V lost 5 bases and J lost 4; bases outside the gene matches: 6. This CDR3 is built from 16 residues.

V gene TRBV4-3 combines with J gene TRBJ2-1; 8 bases fit TRBD1. CDR3 length: 16 amino acids. From germline, CDR1 is LGHNA and CDR2 YSLEER. The J segment lost 7 bases and the V segment lost 4 bases, leaving 12 bases of the junction unmatched. CDR3 sequence: CASSRGQGRRGNEQFF. CDR3 DNA: TGCGCCAGCAGCCGCGGACAGGGTCGACGAGGGAATGAGCAGTTCTTC.

The chain links TRBV29-1 to TRBJ2-5, with 11 bases that match TRBD1. The CDR3 totals 14 residues. Looked up from germline, CDR1 is SQVTM and CDR2 is ANQGSEA. J was trimmed by 2 bases and V by 1 base; bases with no gene match: 0. The CDR3 sequence is CSVEGDRGQETQYF. The CDR3 DNA follows: TGCAGCGTTGAAGGGGACAGGGGGCAAGAGACCCAGTACTTC.

The chain has TRBV7-3 and TRBJ1-1, with D maybe TRBD1 (5 bases). The length of the CDR3 is 13 residues. CDR1 and CDR2 (germline): SGHTA, FQGTGA. V was cut by 6 bases and J by 1 base, with 9 bases left in between. The CDR3 sequence is CASSRTGNTEAFF. The CDR3 bases are TGTGCCAGCAGTCGTACAGGGAACACTGAAGCTTTCTTT.

The rearrangement uses TRBV14 and TRBJ1-1; D remains unclear. Trimming removed 3 bases at V and 3 bases at J, with 8 bases between. Germline loops: CDR1 SGHDN, CDR2 FVKESK. The CDR3 has 13 amino acids. The CDR3: CASSQTGDTEAFF. The CDR3, as DNA: TGTGCCAGCAGCCAGACTGGTGACACTGAAGCTTTCTTT.

The genes are TRBV4-3 and TRBJ2-7, with D possibly matching TRBD1 (5 bases). From germline, CDR1 is LGHNA and CDR2 YSLEER. The ends were cut back, 7 bases at V and 2 bases at J, with 21 bases in the middle. The CDR3 totals 16 residues. In DNA form, the CDR3 reads TGCGCCAGCACGAGTTTCGGACCAGACAGAGCCTACGAGCAGTACGTC. Its translation: CASTSFGPDRAYEQYV.

This sequence joins TRBV5-1 and TRBJ1-5; possibly TRBD1 for D (6 bases). Trimming cost V 4 bases and J 1 base, with 15 bases left between them. This CDR3 comprises 16 residues. Germline V gene lookup returns CDR1 SGHRS and CDR2 YFSETQ. CDR3 nucleotide sequence: TGCGCCAGCAGCCCCGAGGGGGGGGCGAGCAATCAGCCCCAGCATTTT. Protein sequence: CASSPEGGASNQPQHF.

The J gene is TRBJ2-1, the V gene TRBV6-5; D ambiguous. The V end was cut by 6 bases, the J end by 7 bases, with 10 bases between. The CDR3 has 12 residues. The germline gives CDR1 MNHEY, CDR2 SVGAGI. The CDR3 loop is CASSQDGNEQFF. The DNA for the CDR3 is TGTGCCAGCAGCCAAGACGGGAATGAGCAGTTCTTC.

CDR3 loop: CSVEGQRGSVSNEQFF. The CDR3, as DNA: TGCAGCGTTGAAGGTCAACGGGGGTCGGTCTCCAATGAGCAGTTCTTC. V and J are TRBV29-1 and TRBJ2-1; tentatively, D is TRBD2 (6 bases). CDR1 SQVTM and CDR2 ANQGSEA come from the germline V gene. Trimming removed 1 base from V and 6 bases from J, with 19 bases in between. There are 16 residues in the CDR3.

V gene TRBV18 combines with J gene TRBJ1-1; unclear D gene. There are 13 residues in the CDR3. The V gene lost 3 bases and the J gene lost 3 bases, with 8 bases spanning the gap. Per the germline V gene, CDR1 is KGHSH and CDR2 is LQKENI. The CDR3: CASSPVVDTEAFF. In DNA, the CDR3 is TGTGCCAGCTCACCTGTAGTAGACACTGAAGCTTTCTTT.

This chain connects TRBV5-1 to TRBJ2-2; D perhaps matches TRBD2 (5 bases). This CDR3 is 14 amino acids long. The V gene's germline CDR1 is SGHRS and CDR2 YFSETQ. V lost 2 bases and J 2 bases, leaving 7 bases between the germline ends. CDR3 residues: CASSFLANTGELFF. The DNA of the CDR3 is TGCGCCAGCAGCTTTCTAGCTAACACCGGGGAGCTGTTTTTT.

This chain connects TRBV5-1 to TRBJ2-7; 9 bases align to TRBD1. J lost 7 bases, V lost 5 bases, and 10 bases had no gene match. CDR1 and CDR2 (germline): SGHRS, YFSETQ. The CDR3 has 14 amino acids. This chain's CDR3 is CASRPGTGSSEQYF. In DNA, the CDR3 is TGCGCCAGCAGGCCTGGGACAGGGTCATCTGAGCAGTACTTC. Combining the CDR3 with reference TRBV5-1 and TRBJ2-7 gives the whole variable domain KAGVTQTPRYLIKTRGQQVTLSCSPISGHRSVSWYQQTPGQGLQFLFEYFSETQRNKGNFPGRFSGRQFSNSRSEMNVSTLELGDSALYLCASRPGTGSSEQYFGPGTRLTVT.

The chain recombines TRBV5-1 with TRBJ2-3; unclear D gene. The CDR3 has 12 residues. Looked up from germline, CDR1 is SGHRS and CDR2 is YFSETQ. The V and J ends lost 3 bases and 0 bases respectively, with 2 bases between them. The CDR3 is CASSSSTDTQYF. CDR3 nucleotides: TGCGCCAGCAGCTCGAGCACAGATACGCAGTATTTT.

The chain is built from TRBV5-4 and TRBJ2-7, with D hard to call. The germline V gene has CDR1 SGHNT and CDR2 YYREEE (reference sequence). V lost 4 bases, J lost 0 bases, and 8 bases lay in between. This CDR3 is 13 amino acids long. CDR3 region: CASSPAYSYEQYF. For the CDR3, the DNA is TGTGCCAGCAGCCCCGCCTACTCCTACGAGCAGTACTTC.

The chain couples TRBV29-1 to TRBJ2-3; D perhaps matches TRBD1 (5 bases). Per germline, CDR1 SQVTM and CDR2 ANQGSEA. CDR3 size: 13 residues. V lost 7 bases and J 2 bases, leaving 13 bases between the germline ends. CDR3 sequence reads: CSAKDIATDTQYF. In nucleotides, the CDR3 is TGCAGCGCCAAGGACATAGCCACAGATACGCAGTATTTT.

This CDR3 is CASSPPLASNTGELFF. The CDR3 region has the DNA TGTGCCAGCAGCCCCCCTCTAGCGTCGAACACCGGGGAGCTGTTTTTT. This sequence joins TRBV7-9 and TRBJ2-2; TRBD2 might be the D (6 bases). Germline lookup yields CDR1 SEHNR and CDR2 FQNEAQ (reference sequence). Trimming took 5 bases from V and 0 from J, leaving 13 bases between them. The CDR3 is 16 residues long.

The chain joins TRBV5-1 to TRBJ2-7; 9 bases match TRBD2. This CDR3 is 15 amino acids long. The ends lost 4 bases at V and 7 bases at J; junction bases unmatched: 12. The germline gives CDR1 SGHRS, CDR2 YFSETQ. The CDR3, as DNA: TGCGCCAGCAGCCCCGACCCGGGACTAGCAGGGGAGCAGTACTTC. Its translation is CASSPDPGLAGEQYF.